This TCR beta chain was sequenced for a study of T-cell memory formation after mild COVID-19. There are 16 residues in the CDR3. The ends were cut back, 0 bases at V and 4 bases at J, with 14 bases in the middle. One entry per CDR3 protein, called by TCRdb with MiXCR from the 5' RACE reads. The table has about 320,000 distinct CDR3 sequences, roughly an eighth seen once; the top ten hold 21%. The sequenced sample consisted of PBMCs or a T cell subset sorted from them (not recorded which). The chain is built from TRBV12-3 or TRBV12-4 and TRBJ2-3, with D perhaps TRBD2 (5 bases). The TCR was taken from a man between 18 and 35 years old who had mild COVID-19 (a few samples of this study predate the infection). Cell type and time point are not known. DNA for the CDR3: TGTGCCAGCAGTTTAGCGCTAATGGAGAGGGCAGATACGCAGTATTTT. Encoded protein: CASSLALMERADTQYF.